This TCR beta chain was obtained from a study of shared clonotypes between healthy human individuals. Study overall: Three CD4 naive, three CD4 memory, two CD8 naive and one CD8 memory plate were used per donor. Findings of the study overall: Investigators collected only blood, and repertoires in tissues likely differ.

The germline gives CDR1 MGHRA, CDR2 YSYEKL. CDR3 length: 15 amino acids. The V end lost 4 bases, the J end lost 2 bases, and 11 bases lay between the germline ends. At a deep level, the assay was run. Some clones are missing from TCRdb's copy, which holds only in-frame ones; the method was immunoSEQ multiplex PCR. The table includes almost 700,000 clones, about 90% detected once. Remarks on this clone: Its matching antigen is unknown.

Cells designated naive CD8 were CD45RO-negative and were positively selected for CCR7, with terminally differentiated effector memory CD45RA+ cells excluded. Every contributor of samples was a Caucasian grown-up residing in Nashville, Tennessee. The sample comprised naive CD8+ T cells sorted from blood. The genes are TRBV4-1 and TRBJ2-2; D is perhaps TRBD1 or TRBD2 (5 bases each). The receptor's source is a man between 25 and 39 years old in good health. The chain's CDR3 is CASSLRDLNTGELFF. The CDR3 DNA reads TGCGCCAGCAGCCTGAGGGACCTCAACACCGGGGAGCTGTTTTTT.